Sequencing of this T cell receptor beta chain was carried out in a study of T cells in Graves' hyperthyroidism and ophthalmopathy. Background on the study: Upon initial diagnosis and before any treatment, peripheral blood was collected.

The V segment lost 7 bases and the J segment 0 bases; nucleotides outside the gene matches: 8. This CDR3 contains 15 residues. Germline CDR1 and CDR2: MNHNS and SASEGT. It was RNA transcripts that yielded the amplified TCR beta CDR3 regions. HTBI primers drove first-round RT-PCR of the TCR CDR3. TCRdb itself ran the multiplex PCR reads through MiXCR, one entry per CDR3 protein. The sample yields about 530,000 distinct CDR3 sequences, roughly 17% seen once. This clonotype was counted many times. Sample: blood. This clonotype was sampled from a woman in her late teens or twenties with Graves' ophthalmopathy. V usage is TRBV6-1 and J usage is TRBJ2-7; 8 bases line up with TRBD2. The CDR3 DNA follows: TGTGCCAGCACTCACGAGCGGGGGAGCTCCTACGAGCAGTACTTC. It specifies CASTHERGSSYEQYF.